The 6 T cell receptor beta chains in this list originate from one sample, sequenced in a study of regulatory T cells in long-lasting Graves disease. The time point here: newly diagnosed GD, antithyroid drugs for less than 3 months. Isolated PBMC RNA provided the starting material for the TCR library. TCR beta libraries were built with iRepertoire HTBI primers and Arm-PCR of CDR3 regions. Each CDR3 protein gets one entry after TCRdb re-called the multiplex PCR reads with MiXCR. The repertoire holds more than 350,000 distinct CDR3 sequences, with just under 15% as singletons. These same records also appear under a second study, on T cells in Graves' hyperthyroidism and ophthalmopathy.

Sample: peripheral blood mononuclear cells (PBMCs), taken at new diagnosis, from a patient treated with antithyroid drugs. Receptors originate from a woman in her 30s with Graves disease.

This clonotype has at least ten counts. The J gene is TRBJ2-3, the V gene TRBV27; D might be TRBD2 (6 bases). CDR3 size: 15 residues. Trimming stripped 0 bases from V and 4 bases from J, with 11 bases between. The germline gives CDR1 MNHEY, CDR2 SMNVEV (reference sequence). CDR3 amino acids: CASSLSWGDADTQYF. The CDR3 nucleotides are TGTGCCAGCAGTTTATCGTGGGGGGACGCAGATACGCAGTATTTT.

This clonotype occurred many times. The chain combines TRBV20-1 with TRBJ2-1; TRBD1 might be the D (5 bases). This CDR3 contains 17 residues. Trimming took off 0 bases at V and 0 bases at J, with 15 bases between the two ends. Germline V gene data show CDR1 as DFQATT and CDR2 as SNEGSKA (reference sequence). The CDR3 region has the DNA TGCAGTGCTAGAGATCAAGGACACCTATCCTCCTACAATGAGCAGTTCTTC. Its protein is CSARDQGHLSSYNEQFF.

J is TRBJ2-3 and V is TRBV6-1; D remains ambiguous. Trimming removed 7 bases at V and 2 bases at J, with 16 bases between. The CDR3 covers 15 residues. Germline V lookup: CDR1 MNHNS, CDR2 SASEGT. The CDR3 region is CASNLDPGTTDTQYF. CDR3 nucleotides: TGTGCCAGCAACCTGGACCCTGGAACCACAGATACGCAGTATTTT.

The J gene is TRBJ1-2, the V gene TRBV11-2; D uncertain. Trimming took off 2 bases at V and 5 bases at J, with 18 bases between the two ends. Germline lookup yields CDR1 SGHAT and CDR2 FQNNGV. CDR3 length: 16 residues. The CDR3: CASSLLSGRLPYGYTF. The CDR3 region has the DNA TGTGCCAGCAGCTTATTAAGCGGACGGTTACCGTATGGCTACACCTTC.

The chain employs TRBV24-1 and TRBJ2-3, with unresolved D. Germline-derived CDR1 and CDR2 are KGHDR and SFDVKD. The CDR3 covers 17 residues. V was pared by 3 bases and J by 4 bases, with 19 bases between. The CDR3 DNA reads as TGTGCCACCAGTGATCCCGCCGGTGGAACCGGTGCAGATACGCAGTATTTT. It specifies CATSDPAGGTGADTQYF.

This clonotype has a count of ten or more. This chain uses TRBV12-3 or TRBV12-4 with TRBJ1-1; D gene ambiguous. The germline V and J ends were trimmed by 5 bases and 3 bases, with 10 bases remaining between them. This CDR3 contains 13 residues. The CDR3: CASSPYGDTEAFF. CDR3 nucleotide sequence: TGTGCCAGCAGTCCTTACGGGGACACTGAAGCTTTCTTT.